Following are 17 T cell receptor beta chains from one sample sequenced in a study of siplizumab effects on memory and regulatory T cells. The table came from immunoSEQ multiplex PCR; TCRdb's copy has only in-frame clones and leaves some out. The repertoire consists of about 110,000 clones, with around 92% occurring once and the leading ten covering more than 0.65%. Material for sequencing was Tregs sorted from blood. These receptors were collected from a human donor in good health.

The V and J genes are TRBV11-1 and TRBJ2-1; possible D gene TRBD1, 6 bases. The CDR3 loop spans 15 amino acids. Germline assignment: CDR1 SGHAT and CDR2 FQDESV (reference sequence). Trimming removed 3 bases at V and 8 bases at J, with 17 bases between. The CDR3 reads CASSLGATPRDEQFF. The CDR3 nucleotides read TGTGCCAGCAGCTTGGGGGCGACACCACGCGATGAGCAGTTCTTC.

This sequence joins TRBV21-1 and TRBJ1-1; the table's D call TRBD1 went unverified against the DNA. TRBV21-1 is given as a pseudogene. This CDR3 comprises 13 residues. CDR3: CASSKDGQGEAFF. CDR3 nucleotide sequence: TGTGCCAGCAGCAAAGACGGGCAGGGCGAAGCTTTCTTT.

The chain links TRBV7-6 to TRBJ2-1; TRBD2 matches 7 bases. The CDR3 has 16 residues. In germline, CDR1 is SGHVS, CDR2 FNYEAQ. The V segment lost 2 bases and the J segment 0 bases; nucleotides outside the gene matches: 4. In nucleotides, the CDR3 is TGTGCCAGCAGCTTATTAGCGGGTAGCTCCTACAATGAGCAGTTCTTC. Amino acid sequence: CASSLLAGSSYNEQFF.

The chain carries TRBV19 and TRBJ2-7; possible D gene TRBD1, 5 bases. The CDR3 extends over 14 amino acids. Trimming removed 6 bases from V and 2 bases from J, with 14 bases in between. Germline loops: CDR1 LNHDA, CDR2 SQIVND (reference sequence). The CDR3 region has the DNA TGTGCCAGTAGCGAGACAGTGGGCCCCTACGAGCAGTACTTC. This sequence encodes CASSETVGPYEQYF.

V usage is TRBV4-1 and J usage is TRBJ1-2; D gene unclear. V dropped 1 base and J dropped 7 bases, with 10 bases sitting between them. The V gene's germline CDR1 is MGHRA and CDR2 YSYEKL. This CDR3 spans 13 amino acids. The CDR3 bases are TGCGCCAGCAGCCAAGGATCGGCGGTTGGCTACACCTTC. This encodes CASSQGSAVGYTF.

This clone has a handful of counts. J is TRBJ1-5 and V is TRBV30; D gene uncertain. CDR1 and CDR2 (germline): GTSNPN, SVGIG (reference sequence). The V gene lost 3 bases and the J gene lost 2 bases, with 8 bases spanning the gap. This CDR3 has 13 residues. This CDR3 is CAWSLEGNQPQHF. CDR3 DNA sequence: TGTGCCTGGAGCCTTGAAGGCAATCAGCCCCAGCATTTT.

The chain uses TRBV6-6 and TRBJ1-1; D not resolved. V lost 2 bases and J 1 base, leaving 8 bases between the germline ends. The CDR3 runs 14 residues. CDR1 MNHNY and CDR2 SVGAGI come from the germline V gene (reference sequence). This chain's CDR3 is CASSYKGRNTEAFF. CDR3 sequence (DNA): TGTGCCAGCAGTTACAAGGGTAGGAACACTGAAGCTTTCTTT.

This clone was picked up one time. V and J are TRBV28 and TRBJ1-2; TRBD1 matches at 10 bases. V trimming: 5 bases; J trimming: 2 bases; junction bases outside the gene matches: 8. CDR1 is MDHEN and CDR2 is SYDVKM in the germline V gene. The CDR3 has 16 residues. The CDR3 coding sequence is TGTGCCAGCAGTGCGGTGGGACAGGGGTCCAACTATGGCTACACCTTC. Protein sequence: CASSAVGQGSNYGYTF.

This rearrangement joins TRBV5-5 to TRBJ1-5; no clear D. V lost 0 bases to trimming and J lost 9 bases, with 13 bases between them. Germline CDR1 is SGHKS and CDR2 is YYEKEE (reference sequence). This CDR3 contains 14 residues. CDR3 residues: CASSLDPNPPPQHF. The DNA of the CDR3 is TGTGCCAGCAGCTTGGATCCCAACCCCCCGCCCCAGCATTTT.

This chain links TRBV7-9 with TRBJ1-2; D is ambiguous. Germline V gives CDR1 SEHNR, CDR2 FQNEAQ (reference sequence). The CDR3 totals 12 residues. Trimming took off 4 bases at V and 8 bases at J, with 11 bases between the two ends. CDR3 in amino acids: CASSSDLRGYTF. CDR3 DNA sequence: TGTGCCAGCAGCTCCGACCTTCGGGGCTACACCTTC.

The chain recombines TRBV19 with TRBJ1-1; possible D gene TRBD1, 6 bases. The CDR3 has 15 amino acids. V gave up 7 bases and J gave up 11 bases, with 26 bases separating them. Germline CDR1 reads LNHDA; CDR2 reads SQIVND (reference sequence). CDR3 in amino acids: CASTPSAGATTGAFF. CDR3 coding DNA: TGTGCCAGTACTCCGTCCGCAGGGGCCACGACGGGGGCTTTCTTT.

V and J are TRBV5-1 and TRBJ2-7; 8 bases align to TRBD2. The CDR3 is 16 amino acids. Germline V gene data show CDR1 as SGHRS and CDR2 as YFSETQ. After removal of 0 bases from V and 4 bases from J, the junction contained 9 bases not matched to a gene. The CDR3 region has the DNA TGCGCCAGCAGCTTGGTCCCAGCGGGAGCGAATTACGAGCAGTACTTC. It encodes CASSLVPAGANYEQYF.

The chain couples TRBV11-2 to TRBJ2-2, with unresolved D. Germline values: CDR1 SGHAT, CDR2 FQNNGV. The CDR3 runs 13 residues. V lost 2 bases, J lost 1 base, and 2 bases lay in between. CDR3 nucleotides: TGTGCCAGCAGCTTACGGAACACCGGGGAGCTGTTTTTT. The encoded protein is CASSLRNTGELFF.

The rearrangement uses TRBV27 and TRBJ2-7; weak D call: TRBD1 (5 bases). Germline loops: CDR1 MNHEY, CDR2 SMNVEV (reference sequence). V was cut by 6 bases and J by 3 bases, with 15 bases left in between. The length of the CDR3 is 14 residues. The CDR3 DNA reads TGTGCCAGCAGACCCATGATCGACAGCTACGAGCAGTACTTC. It encodes CASRPMIDSYEQYF.

The rearrangement links TRBV7-8 to TRBJ1-2; D is unclear. This CDR3 is 15 amino acids long. Germline assignment: CDR1 SGHVS and CDR2 FQNEAQ. V lost 7 bases and J lost 2, with 17 bases in between. CDR3 DNA sequence: TGTGCCAGCACTTTATATCCAGGACTGAACTATGGCTACACCTTC. This encodes CASTLYPGLNYGYTF.

The chain employs TRBV7-2 and TRBJ2-3, with 9 bases aligning to TRBD1. With 5 bases clipped from V and 0 bases from J, the junction kept 6 bases outside the gene matches. This CDR3 is 16 amino acids long. Germline V gene data show CDR1 as SGHTA and CDR2 as FQGNSA. This CDR3 reads CASSIWTGASTDTQYF. The CDR3 DNA reads as TGTGCCAGCAGCATTTGGACAGGGGCTAGCACAGATACGCAGTATTTT. Full variable domain (rest looked up from reference TRBV7-2 and TRBJ2-3): GAGVSQSPSNKVTEKGKDVELRCDPISGHTALYWYRQSLGQGLEFLIYFQGNSAPDKSGLPSDRFSAERTGGSVSTLTIQRTQQEDSAVYLCASSIWTGASTDTQYFGPGTRLTVL.

This chain links TRBV5-1 with TRBJ1-2, with 10 nucleotides matching TRBD1. The germline V gene has CDR1 SGHRS and CDR2 YFSETQ. V lost 2 bases and J lost 6; bases outside the gene matches: 4. The CDR3 sequence is 14 residues long. DNA of the CDR3: TGCGCCAGCAGCTTACTTGGACAGGGGGATGGCTACACCTTC. Translating it yields CASSLLGQGDGYTF. Full variable domain (outside the CDR3, taken from reference TRBV5-1 and TRBJ1-2): KAGVTQTPRYLIKTRGQQVTLSCSPISGHRSVSWYQQTPGQGLQFLFEYFSETQRNKGNFPGRFSGRQFSNSRSEMNVSTLELGDSALYLCASSLLGQGDGYTFGSGTRLTVV.